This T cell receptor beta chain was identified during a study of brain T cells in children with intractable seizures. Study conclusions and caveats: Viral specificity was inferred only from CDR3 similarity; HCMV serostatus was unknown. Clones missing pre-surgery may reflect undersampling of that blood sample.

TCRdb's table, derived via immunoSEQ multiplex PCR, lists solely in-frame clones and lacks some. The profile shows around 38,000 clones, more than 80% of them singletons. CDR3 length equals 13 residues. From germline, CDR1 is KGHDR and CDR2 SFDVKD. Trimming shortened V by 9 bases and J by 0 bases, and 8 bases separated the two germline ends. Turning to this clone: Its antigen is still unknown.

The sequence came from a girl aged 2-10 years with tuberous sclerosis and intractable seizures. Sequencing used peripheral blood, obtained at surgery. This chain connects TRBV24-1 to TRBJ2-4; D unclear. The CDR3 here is CATFGLAKNIQYF. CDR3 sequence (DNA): TGTGCCACCTTCGGGTTAGCCAAAAACATTCAGTACTTC.